Listed below are T cell receptor beta chains from one sample, sequenced in a study of blood T cell repertoires in COVID-19. This table comes from immunoSEQ multiplex PCR, and its TCRdb copy is limited to in-frame clones, with some not included. The table shows about 210,000 clones, with roughly four fifths occurring only once. The sequenced sample was PBMCs or T cells enriched from blood (not recorded which). These receptors came from a man between 35 and 55 years old who had recovered from COVID-19. Both conserved end residues are part of each CDR3. The D gene is left open where the match is weak. Clone sizes are given selectively: once, few, many, or a class where the clone is expanded.

j_call v_call clone_size d_call cdr3_nt cdr3_aa
TRBJ1-1 TRBV27 . . TGTGCCAGCAGTTTAGAGCCAGGGGCGAACACTGAAGCTTTCTTT CASSLEPGANTEAFF
TRBJ1-1 TRBV20-1 . TRBD1 TGCAGGGGACAGGGGGGCACTGAAGCTTTCTTT CRGQGGTEAFF
TRBJ2-1 TRBV5-1 . . TGCGGGACCAGGAGGGACCCGAGCTCCTACAATGAGCAGTTCTTC CGTRRDPSSYNEQFF
TRBJ1-3 TRBV7-3 . . TGTGCCAGCAGCCCAAGAATGACAGGAGCCTCTGGAAACACCATATATTTT CASSPRMTGASGNTIYF
TRBJ2-5 TRBV3-1/TRBV3-2 . . TGTGCCAGCAGCCCCCAGGGGCTCGGAGAGACCCAGTACTTC CASSPQGLGETQYF
TRBJ1-6 TRBV19 . TRBD1 TGTGCCAGTAGCCCGAACAGGGGTAACCTTAATTCACCCCTCCACTTT CASSPNRGNLNSPLHF
TRBJ2-7 TRBV5-1 once TRBD2 TGCGCCAGCAGATCCGCCCCAGGACTAGCGGGGAAACGACCCTACGAGCAGTACTTC CASRSAPGLAGKRPYEQYF
TRBJ2-3 TRBV28 few TRBD2 TGTGCCAGCAGTTTACGGGGGGGGCGTCGCACAGATACGCAGTATTTT CASSLRGGRRTDTQYF
TRBJ1-1 TRBV19 . . TGTGCCAGTAGTCCCTCCGGGCGGACAGTCCATTGGGCTTTCTTT CASSPSGRTVHWAFF
TRBJ2-7 TRBV9 . TRBD2 TGTGCCAGCAGCCCACTAATCGGGGGGGCGGCCTACGAGCAGTACTTC CASSPLIGGAAYEQYF
TRBJ1-1 TRBV11-2 . . TGTGCCAGCAGCTTAGGTGTCGGGGTCGGTGAAGCTTTCTTT CASSLGVGVGEAFF
TRBJ1-5 TRBV20-1 medium-sized . TGCAGTGCTAGTTTACAGGGATGGGGTCAGCCCCAGCATTTT CSASLQGWGQPQHF
TRBJ2-2 TRBV2 . . TGTGCCAGCACCGGGGTGGGGGGGCCCCCCGCCGGGGAGCTGTTTTTT CASTGVGGPPAGELFF
TRBJ2-7 TRBV5-1 . TRBD2 TGCGCCAGCAGCCAATGGACTAGCGGGAAAGACGAGCAGTACTTC CASSQWTSGKDEQYF
TRBJ2-5 TRBV5-4 . . TGTGCCAGCACCAGGGCGGGGGCAGAGACCCAGTACTTC CASTRAGAETQYF
TRBJ1-3 TRBV19 . . TGTGCCAGTAGTATTCGGGGGGCTTCTGGAAACACCATATATTTT CASSIRGASGNTIYF
TRBJ1-1 TRBV10-3 . TRBD1 TGTGCCATCAGTGAGACAGGGGTGAACACTGAAGCTTTCTTT CAISETGVNTEAFF
TRBJ1-5 TRBV21-1 . . TGTGCCAGCAGACAGCGCGGGCCTTCCCTCAGCAATCAGCCCCAGCATTTT CASRQRGPSLSNQPQHF
TRBJ1-6 TRBV9 few TRBD1 TGTGCCAGCAGCGCTGGACAGGCCTATAATTCACCCCTCCACTTT CASSAGQAYNSPLHF
TRBJ2-6 TRBV5-1 . . TGCGCCAGCAGCTTGGGCGGGCCTACTGGGGCCAACGTCCTGACTTTC CASSLGGPTGANVLTF
TRBJ2-7 TRBV15 . . TGTGCCACCAGCAGAGATCGGGGTCGCGAGCAGTACTTC CATSRDRGREQYF
TRBJ1-1 TRBV27 . . TGTGCCAGCAGTTTCCCAGGGATAACTGAAGCTTTCTTT CASSFPGITEAFF
TRBJ1-2 TRBV9 . TRBD1 TGTGCCAGCAGCGCCCGGACAGGGTTGGGCTACACCTTC CASSARTGLGYTF
TRBJ2-1 TRBV24-1 . TRBD2 TGTGCCACCAGTGATTTGCGGGGAGGGAATGAGCAGTTCTTC CATSDLRGGNEQFF
TRBJ1-1 TRBV4-2 . . TGTGCCAGCAGCCAAGAATTCACCGGGACAATGAACACTGAAGCTTTCTTT CASSQEFTGTMNTEAFF
TRBJ2-1 TRBV10-3 . TRBD2 TGTGCCATCAAAGCCCAGGGACTAGCGGACAATGAGCAGTTCTTC CAIKAQGLADNEQFF
TRBJ2-3 TRBV7-3 . TRBD1 TGTGCCAGCAGCCTAGGGACAGGACGCACAGATACGCAGTATTTT CASSLGTGRTDTQYF
TRBJ2-1 TRBV5-1 once TRBD2 TGCGCCAGCAGCCGGGGACTAGCGGGAGCTTCAATTGGGAATGAGCAGTTCTTC CASSRGLAGASIGNEQFF
TRBJ2-6 TRBV7-3 . TRBD1 TGTGCCAGCAGCTTAAAGGGCCAGGGGGCGTTTTCTGGGGCCAACGTCCTGACTTTC CASSLKGQGAFSGANVLTF
TRBJ2-2 TRBV19 . . TGTGCCAGTAGTCTAGTATCTACAGGGAACACCGGGGAGCTGTTTTTT CASSLVSTGNTGELFF
TRBJ2-7 TRBV27 . . TGTGCCAGCAGTTTATGGGGCGGGGGCGGATCCTACGAGCAGTACTTC CASSLWGGGGSYEQYF
TRBJ2-1 TRBV24-1 once TRBD2 TGTGCCACCAGTGACCATGGGGCGGGAGCCTACAATGAGCAGTTCTTC CATSDHGAGAYNEQFF
TRBJ2-3 TRBV5-4 . TRBD2 TGTGCCAGCAGCTCAAAACGACTAGCGGGGGATACAGATACGCAGTATTTT CASSSKRLAGDTDTQYF
TRBJ1-4 TRBV18 . TRBD1 TGTGCCAGCTCACTCCGAAGGGACAGAGAAAAACTGTTTTTT CASSLRRDREKLFF
TRBJ2-3 TRBV9 . TRBD2 TGTGCCAGAGATAGCGGGGGGGCCTATGGTTCCAGCACAGATACGCAGTATTTT CARDSGGAYGSSTDTQYF
TRBJ1-2 TRBV12-3/TRBV12-4 . . TGTGCCAGCAGTTTGGACAGAAACTATGGCTACACCTTC CASSLDRNYGYTF
TRBJ1-3 TRBV18 few . TGTGCCAGCTCACCCCAGGCTTCTGGAAACACCATATATTTT CASSPQASGNTIYF
TRBJ2-1 TRBV27 . . TGTGCCAGCATGACCGGGGGTTCCTACAATGAGCAGTTCTTC CASMTGGSYNEQFF
TRBJ1-3 TRBV19 . . TGTGCCAGTAGTCCGCTGGGCCGAAGGTCTGGAAACACCATATATTTT CASSPLGRRSGNTIYF
TRBJ2-1 TRBV3-1/TRBV3-2 . . TGTGCCAGCAGCCAAGATTACACAGGGATTAATGAGCAGTTCTTC CASSQDYTGINEQFF
TRBJ1-1 TRBV12-3/TRBV12-4 many . TGTGCCAGCAGTCCCCAGGGAACTGAAGCTTTCTTT CASSPQGTEAFF
TRBJ2-3 TRBV20-1 . TRBD2 TGCAGTGCTAGTCGGACCGGGAGGGGGGGCACAGATACGCAGTATTTT CSASRTGRGGTDTQYF
TRBJ1-5 TRBV19 . . TGTGCCAGCACACCGGGACTAAGAAATAGCAATCAGCCCCAGCATTTT CASTPGLRNSNQPQHF
TRBJ1-2 TRBV27 . . TGTGCCAGCAGTTTTGGTTTCAGAGGATATGGCTACACCTTC CASSFGFRGYGYTF
TRBJ2-1 TRBV24-1 . TRBD2 TGTGCCACCAGTGATTTCATTGGCGGGAGGACTGTGCAGTTCTTC CATSDFIGGRTVQFF
TRBJ2-5 TRBV19 . . TGTGCCAGTAGAAGGGGACTCAAAGAGACCCAGTACTTC CASRRGLKETQYF